Each of the 19 T cell receptor beta chains below was sequenced from the same sample in a study of cytomegalovirus exposure and HLA in healthy donors. The PCR had 60 Vbeta and 13 Jbeta primers. This table comes from immunoSEQ multiplex PCR, and its TCRdb copy is limited to in-frame clones, with some not included. The sample holds a few hundred thousand clones, just under 85% seen once. The specimen sequenced was PBMCs. The receptors here all came from a middle-aged woman in good health and CMV-seronegative.

The V and J genes are TRBV7-8 and TRBJ2-5; possibly TRBD1 for D (6 bases). Trimming removed 9 bases at V and 1 base at J, with 15 bases between. CDR3 length: 14 amino acids. Looked up from germline, CDR1 is SGHVS and CDR2 is FQNEAQ. CDR3 DNA: TGTGCCAGTAATCAGTGGGGGCCCCAAGAGACCCAGTACTTC. Amino acids: CASNQWGPQETQYF.

The chain joins TRBV7-3 to TRBJ2-7, with 9 bases lining up with TRBD1. The germline V gene encodes CDR1 SGHTA and CDR2 FQGTGA. The V segment lost 5 bases and the J segment 1 base; nucleotides outside the gene matches: 6. The CDR3 spans 15 residues. DNA for the CDR3: TGTGCCAGCAGCGCCTGGGACAGGGTATCCTACGAGCAGTACTTC. This encodes CASSAWDRVSYEQYF.

The CDR3: CASNGGPAVYEQFF. The CDR3 DNA reads TGTGCCAGCAACGGGGGGCCAGCTGTATATGAGCAGTTCTTC. The V and J genes are TRBV6-6 and TRBJ2-1; TRBD2 is a possible D gene (7 bases). CDR1 is MNHNY, CDR2 SVGAGI, per germline (reference sequence). CDR3 length: 14 residues. Trimming took 7 bases from V and 8 from J, leaving 18 bases between them.

The chain links TRBV19 to TRBJ2-1, with 9 bases fitting TRBD1. Germline V gene sequence: CDR1 LNHDA, CDR2 SQIVND (reference sequence). With 4 bases clipped from V and 5 bases from J, the junction kept 6 bases outside the gene matches. This CDR3 has 15 residues. CDR3 amino acids: CASSKTGTGNNEQFF. The CDR3 nucleotides are TGTGCCAGTAGTAAAACCGGGACAGGGAACAATGAGCAGTTCTTC.

The chain combines TRBV15 with TRBJ1-1, with 7 bases lining up with TRBD1. From germline, CDR1 is LNHNV and CDR2 YYDKDF (reference sequence). Trimming cost V 1 base and J 6 bases; bases outside gene matches: 5. The CDR3 length is 14 residues. CDR3 loop: CATSRGRQGSEAFF. CDR3 DNA: TGTGCCACCAGCAGAGGTCGACAGGGCTCTGAAGCTTTCTTT.

This clone was detected only once. The rearrangement links TRBV2 to TRBJ2-3; 9 nucleotides align to TRBD2. Trimming removed 7 bases from V and 0 bases from J; junction bases left unmatched: 5. This CDR3 is 15 amino acids long. CDR1 and CDR2 (germline): SNHLY, FYNNEI. CDR3 coding DNA: TGTGCCAGCACCCAGCGGGGGGTTAGCACAGATACGCAGTATTTT. Protein product: CASTQRGVSTDTQYF.

This clone was seen only once. The DNA for the CDR3 is TGTGCCAGCAGTCCTCCTTTGGACAGGGGAAATGAGCAGTTCTTC. Translated: CASSPPLDRGNEQFF. This rearrangement joins TRBV6-6 to TRBJ2-1, with 9 bases fitting TRBD1. V dropped 5 bases and J dropped 7; count of bases not matched to a gene: 9. This CDR3 spans 15 amino acids. Germline CDR1 MNHNY, CDR2 SVGAGI (reference sequence).

The chain carries TRBV18 and TRBJ1-5, with 9 bases that match TRBD1. With V trimmed by 2 bases and J by 3 bases, 5 bases remained unmatched. The CDR3 spans 16 residues. Germline loops: CDR1 KGHSH, CDR2 LQKENI. This CDR3 is CASSPMGTGNNQPQHF. The DNA for the CDR3 is TGTGCCAGCTCACCAATGGGGACAGGGAACAATCAGCCCCAGCATTTT.

This chain connects TRBV27 to TRBJ1-2; the match to TRBD1 covers 8 bases. Looked up from germline, CDR1 is MNHEY and CDR2 is SMNVEV (reference sequence). J was trimmed by 7 bases and V by 6 bases; bases with no gene match: 10. The CDR3 length is 14 residues. The CDR3 DNA sequence: TGTGCCAGCAGGCCGGGACAGGTTTATGGTGGCTACACCTTC. It encodes CASRPGQVYGGYTF.

The V call is TRBV29-1, the J call TRBJ2-1; maybe TRBD1 (6 bases). Germline V CDR1 and CDR2: SQVTM, ANQGSEA. The CDR3 has 14 residues. V gave up 3 bases and J gave up 4 bases, with 13 bases separating them. CDR3 protein: CSVDWVDRYNEQFF. CDR3 nucleotide sequence: TGCAGCGTTGACTGGGTGGACAGATACAATGAGCAGTTCTTC.

This clone came up a few times. The J gene is TRBJ2-7, the V gene TRBV5-1; D remains unclear. Trimming stripped 0 bases from V and 6 bases from J, with 7 bases between. Germline V lookup: CDR1 SGHRS, CDR2 YFSETQ. The CDR3 is 12 residues long. The CDR3 loop reads CASSLEESEQYF. CDR3 nucleotide sequence: TGCGCCAGCAGCTTGGAGGAGTCCGAGCAGTACTTC.

The V call is TRBV28, the J call TRBJ2-5; D uncertain. Germline assignment: CDR1 MDHEN and CDR2 SYDVKM. This CDR3 has 13 amino acids. Trimming took 7 bases from V and 2 from J, leaving 11 bases between them. The CDR3 sequence is CASTALFQETQYF. The CDR3 DNA is TGTGCCAGCACCGCACTCTTTCAAGAGACCCAGTACTTC.

The gene calls are TRBV27 and TRBJ2-7; TRBD1 matches at 9 bases. The ends lost 6 bases at V and 3 bases at J; junction bases unmatched: 9. The CDR3 covers 15 residues. Germline V gene lookup returns CDR1 MNHEY and CDR2 SMNVEV (reference sequence). The CDR3 here is CASSSGTGILYEQYF. CDR3 DNA: TGTGCCAGCAGCTCCGGGACAGGGATCCTCTACGAGCAGTACTTC.

This sequence joins TRBV6-5 and TRBJ2-5, with 7 bases identical to TRBD1. The CDR3 spans 14 residues. J lost 1 base, V lost 4 bases, and 3 bases had no gene match. Germline CDR1 is MNHEY and CDR2 is SVGAGI. DNA of the CDR3: TGTGCCAGCAGTTCACAGGGGTTCCAAGAGACCCAGTACTTC. It is translated as CASSSQGFQETQYF.

The chain links TRBV7-8 to TRBJ1-4; no definite D call. The CDR3 length is 14 residues. Trimming pared 4 bases from V and 8 bases from J, leaving 14 bases between. Germline V lookup: CDR1 SGHVS, CDR2 FQNEAQ. CDR3 in DNA: TGTGCCAGCAGCTCCAGACATCCCGAGGAAAAACTGTTTTTT. Its translation: CASSSRHPEEKLFF.

The rearrangement joins TRBV13 to TRBJ2-7; 11 positions match TRBD1. CDR1 is PRHDT, CDR2 FYEKMQ, per germline (reference sequence). The CDR3 has 15 amino acids. The V gene end was trimmed by 3 bases and the J gene end by 3 bases; junction bases not matched to a gene: 4. The CDR3 sequence is CASSFTGTGGYEQYF. DNA for the CDR3: TGTGCCAGCAGCTTCACCGGGACAGGGGGCTACGAGCAGTACTTC.

The rearrangement joins TRBV15 to TRBJ2-1, with D perhaps TRBD1 (5 bases). CDR1 and CDR2 from the germline V gene are LNHNV and YYDKDF (reference sequence). The CDR3 extends over 16 amino acids. With 1 base removed from V and 8 bases from J, the gap between germline ends came to 18 bases. The CDR3 loop is CATSRGFRQWGDEQFF. CDR3 DNA: TGTGCCACCAGCAGAGGTTTCAGACAGTGGGGCGATGAGCAGTTCTTC.

Points on this clone: One end of the junction does not line up with germline, which may come from a read error. The genes are TRBV6-6 and TRBJ2-3, with D maybe TRBD1 (5 bases). CDR1 MNHNY and CDR2 SVGAGI come from the germline V gene (reference sequence). There are 14 residues in the CDR3. The CDR3 region has the DNA TGTGCCTGCAGGCAGGGCAGGAACACAGATACGCAGTATTTT. Translated: CACRQGRNTDTQYF.

The chain joins TRBV7-2 to TRBJ2-3, with TRBD2 identical over 11 bases. The CDR3 sequence is 16 residues long. From germline, CDR1 is SGHTA and CDR2 FQGNSA. Losses at the gene ends were 4 bases for V and 2 bases for J; bases not matched to a gene: 5. CDR3 residues: CASSSLLAGVTDTQYF. CDR3 DNA sequence: TGTGCCAGCAGCTCCTTACTAGCGGGGGTCACAGATACGCAGTATTTT.